This T cell receptor beta chain was recovered during a study of shared clonotypes between healthy human individuals. Study-wide context: Aged between 18 and 49, the donors were a couple of women and three men.

The CDR3 is 15 amino acids. Germline assignment: CDR1 SGHRS and CDR2 YFSETQ. V lost 3 bases to trimming and J lost 0 bases; unmatched junction nucleotides: 0. Comments on this clone: The antigen is not known.

The protocol was immunoSEQ multiplex PCR, while the TCRdb copy is restricted to in-frame clones and leaves out a portion. Seen here are approximately 500,000 clones, almost 97% observed once, and the top ten hold approximately 0.062%. Whole-study findings and limits: The study generally estimated greater richness for naive than memory subsets. Despite large depth, sorted-subset datasets appeared incompletely sequenced.

This TCR was recovered from a woman in her twenties or thirties in good health. Sequences were obtained from naive CD4+ T cells sorted from blood. Subset meaning: CD45RA+ positively selected. This chain uses TRBV5-1 with TRBJ2-7, with 13 bases identical to TRBD2. This chain's CDR3 is CASSWTSGSSYEQYF. The CDR3 region has the DNA TGCGCCAGCAGCTGGACTAGCGGGAGCTCCTACGAGCAGTACTTC.